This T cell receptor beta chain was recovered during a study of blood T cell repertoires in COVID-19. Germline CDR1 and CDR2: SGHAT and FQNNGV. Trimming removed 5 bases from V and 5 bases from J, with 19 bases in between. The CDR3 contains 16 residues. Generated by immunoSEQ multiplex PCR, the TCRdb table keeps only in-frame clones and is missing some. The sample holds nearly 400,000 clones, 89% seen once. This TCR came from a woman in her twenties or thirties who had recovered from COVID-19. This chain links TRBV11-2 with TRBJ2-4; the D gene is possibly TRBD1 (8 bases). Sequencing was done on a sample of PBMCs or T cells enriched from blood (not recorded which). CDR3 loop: CASSPWTGRGENIQYF. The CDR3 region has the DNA TGTGCCAGCAGCCCTTGGACAGGGAGGGGAGAAAACATTCAGTACTTC. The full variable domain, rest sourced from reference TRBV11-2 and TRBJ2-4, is EAGVAQSPRYKIIEKRQSVAFWCNPISGHATLYWYQQILGQGPKLLIQFQNNGVVDDSQLPKDRFSAERLKGVDSTLKIQPAKLEDSAVYLCASSPWTGRGENIQYFGAGTRLSVL.